This entry describes one T cell receptor (beta chain). The antigen remains undetermined. The data are from a study of T cell responses to AZD1222 COVID-19 vaccine. Notes on the study in general: Spike as a whole was targeted by vaccine-associated CD4 TCRs, dominant at 160-218 and 743-854.

Sequenced by immunoSEQ multiplex PCR; TCRdb stores in-frame clones only, minus some. Among roughly 110,000 clones listed, 92% were seen once. This TCR was recovered from an adult who received the AZD1222 COVID-19 vaccine. The starting material was peripheral blood, obtained 28 days after the second AZD1222 dose.

CDR3 nucleotide sequence: TGCGCCAGCAAGTTGTCGGACTCCTACGAGCAGTACTTC. Amino acids: CASKLSDSYEQYF. The genes are TRBV5-1 and TRBJ2-7; D not certain. The CDR3 runs 13 residues. Per the germline V gene, CDR1 is SGHRS and CDR2 is YFSETQ. Trimming shortened V by 6 bases and J by 0 bases, and 10 bases separated the two germline ends. Complete variable domain (other parts from reference TRBV5-1 and TRBJ2-7): KAGVTQTPRYLIKTRGQQVTLSCSPISGHRSVSWYQQTPGQGLQFLFEYFSETQRNKGNFPGRFSGRQFSNSRSEMNVSTLELGDSALYLCASKLSDSYEQYFGPGTRLTVT.